The clone carrying this TCR beta chain is a singleton in its sample. Its antigen is unknown. The primer mix had 60 Vbeta and 13 Jbeta primers. Profiled with immunoSEQ multiplex PCR; TCRdb holds only in-frame clones, not every one. Of roughly 200,000 clones in the sample, 78% were seen once. At collection, donors were nominally healthy, but unrecorded immune exposures were probable. The data were taken from a study of cytomegalovirus exposure and HLA in healthy donors. As for the study in general: The study placed less than 90% of its 398 genotyped donors in the Caucasian-associated ancestry cluster.

The CDR3 consists of 14 residues. Trimming shortened V by 6 bases and J by 3 bases, and 11 bases separated the two germline ends. Looked up from germline, CDR1 is SNHLY and CDR2 is FYNNEI. Study-wide results and limits: In vitro experiments confirmed that a few CMV-associated chains were specific for CMV antigens.

V gene TRBV2 combines with J gene TRBJ2-2; D is unresolved. Source material: PBMCs. This sequence originates from a female donor in good health and CMV-seronegative. CDR3 region: CASSLFPYTGELFF. For the CDR3, the DNA is TGTGCCAGCAGCTTGTTCCCGTACACCGGGGAGCTGTTTTTT.